This TCR beta chain was documented in a study of T cell clonality in common variable immunodeficiency. In this sample, this clone turned up many times. The read ends 3 residues before the CDR3 terminus; that terminus is restored from the germline J gene. The CDR3 consists of 15 residues. Germline loops: CDR1 WSHSY, CDR2 SAAADI. V shed 5 bases, J shed 1 base, and the junction held 6 bases outside the gene matches. Control and CVID samples contributed equal amounts of genomic DNA. The protocol was immunoSEQ multiplex PCR, while the TCRdb copy is restricted to in-frame clones and leaves out a portion. The profile covers 50,000 to 55,000 clones, none occurring a single time.

The gene calls are TRBV10-2 and TRBJ2-3; 7 bases agree with TRBD2. Sequenced input: peripheral blood mononuclear cells. The receptor was derived from a person between 18 and 75 years old in good health. CDR3 sequence reads: CASSPTSDGTDTQYF. The CDR3 DNA, read in part, is TGCGCCAGCAGTCCAACTAGCGATGGCACAGATACG.